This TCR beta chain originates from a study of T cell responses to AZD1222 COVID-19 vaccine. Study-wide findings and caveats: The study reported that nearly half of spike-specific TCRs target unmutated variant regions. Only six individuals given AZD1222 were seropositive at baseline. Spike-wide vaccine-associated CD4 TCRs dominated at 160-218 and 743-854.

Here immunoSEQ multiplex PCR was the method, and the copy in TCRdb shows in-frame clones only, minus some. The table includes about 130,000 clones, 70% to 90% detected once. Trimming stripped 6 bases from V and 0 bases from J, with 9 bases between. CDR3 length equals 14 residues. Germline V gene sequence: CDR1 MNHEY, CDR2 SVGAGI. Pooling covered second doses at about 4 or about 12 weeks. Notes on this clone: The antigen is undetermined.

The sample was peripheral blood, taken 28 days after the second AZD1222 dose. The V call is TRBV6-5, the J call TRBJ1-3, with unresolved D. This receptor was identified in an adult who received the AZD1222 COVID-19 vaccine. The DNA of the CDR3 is TGTGCCAGCAGGTCTTGGGGCTCTGGAAACACCATATATTTT. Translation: CASRSWGSGNTIYF.